Following are 11 T cell receptor beta chains from one sample sequenced in a study of tumor-infiltrating lymphocytes in oesophageal squamous cell carcinoma. TCRdb used MiXCR to reprocess the PCR reads, holding one entry per CDR3 protein. The data contain about 20,000 distinct CDR3 sequences, under 50% of them singletons. The material sequenced was blood. The receptors here all came from a male donor with esophageal squamous cell carcinoma.

V gene TRBV12-3 or TRBV12-4 combines with J gene TRBJ2-5; 11 bases line up with TRBD1. The CDR3 loop spans 13 amino acids. Unmatched junction bases numbered 2, after V lost 4 bases and J lost 7 bases. The CDR3 nucleotides are TGTGCCAGCAGTTCAGGACAGGGGGCGACCCAGTACTTC. Its protein is CASSSGQGATQYF.

This clonotype was observed a few times. V usage is TRBV6-8 and J usage is TRBJ2-2; D gene unclear. Deletions cut 2 bases from V and 1 base from J, with 5 bases between. The CDR3 is 14 amino acids. The germline V gene encodes CDR1 MNHGY and CDR2 SAAAGT. As DNA, the CDR3 is TGTGCCAGCAGTTACGGGGAGAACACCGGGGAGCTGTTTTTT. This translates into CASSYGENTGELFF.

The chain couples TRBV12-3 or TRBV12-4 to TRBJ2-7; 9 nucleotides line up with TRBD1. The CDR3 runs 16 residues. Losses at the gene ends were 1 base for V and 2 bases for J; bases not matched to a gene: 6. The CDR3 sequence: CASSLGGGQGTYEQYF. CDR3 nucleotides: TGTGCCAGCAGTTTAGGGGGGGGACAGGGAACCTACGAGCAGTACTTC.

Notes on this clonotype: The DNA is omitted, as the CDR3 cannot be located on it reliably, and the CDR3 follows TCRdb's listing. The chain combines TRBV7-3 with TRBJ2-2; the table names TRBD2, a call not compared with the DNA. Both ends counted, the CDR3 spans 24 residues. CDR1 is SGHTA and CDR2 is FQGTGA in the germline V gene. CDR3 protein: CASSRVGPQVHEQFFGPGTGELFF.

This clonotype came up many times. The gene calls are TRBV24-1 and TRBJ1-2; a possible D gene is TRBD1 (5 bases). Deletions cut 4 bases from V and 4 bases from J, with 12 bases between. The CDR3 totals 14 residues. Germline V gene sequence: CDR1 KGHDR, CDR2 SFDVKD. The CDR3 region is CATSEPGRGYGYTF. As DNA, the CDR3 is TGTGCCACCAGTGAGCCGGGACGGGGCTATGGCTACACCTTC.

V and J are TRBV24-1 and TRBJ1-2; no clear D. Trimming stripped 3 bases from V and 3 bases from J, with 7 bases between. This CDR3 has 13 amino acids. CDR1 KGHDR and CDR2 SFDVKD come from the germline V gene. The CDR3 DNA follows: TGTGCCACCAGTGATATTACAGACTATGGCTACACCTTC. This encodes CATSDITDYGYTF.

This chain joins TRBV7-8 and TRBJ2-3, with TRBD2 identical over 11 bases. J lost 6 bases, V lost 2 bases, and 4 bases had no gene match. CDR3 length: 15 amino acids. Germline V gene sequence: CDR1 SGHVS, CDR2 FQNEAQ. CDR3 residues: CASSLLAGGGDTQYF. DNA of the CDR3: TGTGCCAGCAGCTTACTAGCGGGGGGAGGGGATACGCAGTATTTT.

This clonotype qualifies as medium-sized. The V gene is TRBV11-2, the J gene TRBJ2-3, with unresolved D. The V end lost 4 bases, the J end lost 2 bases, and 4 bases lay between the germline ends. Germline CDR1 reads SGHAT; CDR2 reads FQNNGV. The CDR3 sequence is 12 residues long. CDR3 protein: CASSSDTDTQYF. The CDR3 bases are TGTGCCAGCAGCTCTGACACAGATACGCAGTATTTT.

This chain uses TRBV7-6 with TRBJ2-5, with 7 bases lining up with TRBD1. This CDR3 has 11 residues. Germline V gene data show CDR1 as SGHVS and CDR2 as FNYEAQ. CDR3 residues: CVTGVQETQYF. The DNA of the CDR3 is TGTGTCACAGGGGTTCAAGAGACCCAGTACTTC.

This clonotype was counted once. The CDR3 DNA sequence: TGTGCCAGCAGTTCGGGACAGGGCGTCTACAATGAGCAGTTCTTC. Encoded protein: CASSSGQGVYNEQFF. This chain links TRBV12-3 or TRBV12-4 with TRBJ2-1; 9 bases map to TRBD1. The CDR3 runs to 15 residues. Trimming cost V 4 bases and J 3 bases; bases outside gene matches: 4.

This clonotype was seen only a few times. The junction and the germline gene differ at one end; a read error may be behind it. The chain combines TRBV7-3 with TRBJ2-1, with D perhaps TRBD2 (5 bases). This CDR3 spans 16 amino acids. CDR1 and CDR2 (germline): SGHTA, FQGTGA. CDR3 region: CASSLLGGVNTGELYF. The CDR3 nucleotides are TGTGCCAGCAGCTTACTCGGCGGCGTGAACACCGGGGAGCTGTACTTC.